A few counts support the clone carrying this TCR beta chain. What it recognizes is unknown. This record belongs to a study of spatial heterogeneity in lung cancer. General study results and limits: Intratumoral expanded alpha and beta TCR counts were found to track tumor mutation counts.

Between the trimmed V and J ends, which lost 1 base and 8 bases, there was a span of 9 bases. Germline assignment: CDR1 SGHDT and CDR2 YYEEEE. The CDR3 runs 12 residues. Time point denoted: sample taken at primary tumor resection. Using its own MiXCR run on the 5' RACE reads, TCRdb lists one record per CDR3 protein. The sample has roughly 3,500 distinct CDR3 sequences, about an eighth seen once. The TCR originated in a female donor with early-stage non-small cell lung cancer. J is TRBJ1-1 and V is TRBV5-6; no firm D call. The material sequenced was lung tumor tissue, taken at surgery. Here the CDR3 DNA reads TGTGCCAGCAGCTTGCAGACACTAGAAGCTTTCTTT. Amino acid sequence: CASSLQTLEAFF.